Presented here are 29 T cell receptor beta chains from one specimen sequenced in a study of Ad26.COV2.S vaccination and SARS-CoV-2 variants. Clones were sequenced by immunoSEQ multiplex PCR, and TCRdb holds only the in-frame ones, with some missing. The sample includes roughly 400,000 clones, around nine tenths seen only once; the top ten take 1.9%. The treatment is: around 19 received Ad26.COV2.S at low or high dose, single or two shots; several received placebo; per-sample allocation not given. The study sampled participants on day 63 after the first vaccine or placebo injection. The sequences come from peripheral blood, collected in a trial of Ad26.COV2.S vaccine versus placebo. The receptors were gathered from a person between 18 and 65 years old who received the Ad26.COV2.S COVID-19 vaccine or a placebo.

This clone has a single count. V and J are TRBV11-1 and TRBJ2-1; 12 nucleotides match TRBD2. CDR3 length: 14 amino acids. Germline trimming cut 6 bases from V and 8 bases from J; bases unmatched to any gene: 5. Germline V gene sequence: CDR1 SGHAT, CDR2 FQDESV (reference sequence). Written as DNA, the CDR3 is TGTGCCAGCAGACCCGGACTAGCGGGGCATGAGCAGTTCTTC. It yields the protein CASRPGLAGHEQFF.

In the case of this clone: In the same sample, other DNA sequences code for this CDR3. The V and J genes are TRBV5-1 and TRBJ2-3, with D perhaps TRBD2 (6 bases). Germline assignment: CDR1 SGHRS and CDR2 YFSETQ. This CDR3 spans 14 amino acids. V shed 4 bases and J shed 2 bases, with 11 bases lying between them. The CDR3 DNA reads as TGCGCCAGCAGCCCCGGGACTGACACAGATACGCAGTATTTT. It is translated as CASSPGTDTDTQYF.

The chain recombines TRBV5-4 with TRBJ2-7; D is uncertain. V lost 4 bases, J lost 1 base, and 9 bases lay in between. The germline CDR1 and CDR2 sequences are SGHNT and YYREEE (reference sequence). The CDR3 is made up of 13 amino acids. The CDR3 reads CASSRLGSYEQYF. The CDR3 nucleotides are TGTGCCAGCAGCCGACTGGGTTCCTACGAGCAGTACTTC.

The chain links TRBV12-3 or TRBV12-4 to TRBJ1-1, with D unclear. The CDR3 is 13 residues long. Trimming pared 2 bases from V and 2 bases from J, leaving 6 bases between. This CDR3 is CASSLKPNTEAFF. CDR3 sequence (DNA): TGTGCCAGCAGTTTAAAACCAAACACTGAAGCTTTCTTT.

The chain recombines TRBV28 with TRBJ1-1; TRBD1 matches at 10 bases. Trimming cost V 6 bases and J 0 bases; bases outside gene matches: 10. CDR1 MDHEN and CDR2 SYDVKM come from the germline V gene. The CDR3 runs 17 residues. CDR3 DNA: TGTGCCAGCAGGGGGCCCGGGACAGGGGCCATGAACACTGAAGCTTTCTTT. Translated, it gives CASRGPGTGAMNTEAFF.

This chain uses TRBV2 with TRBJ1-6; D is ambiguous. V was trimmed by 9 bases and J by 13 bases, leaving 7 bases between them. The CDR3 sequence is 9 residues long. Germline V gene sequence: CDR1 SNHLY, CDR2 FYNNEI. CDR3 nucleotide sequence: TGTGCCAGTGGGATTCCCCTCCACTTT. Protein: CASGIPLHF.

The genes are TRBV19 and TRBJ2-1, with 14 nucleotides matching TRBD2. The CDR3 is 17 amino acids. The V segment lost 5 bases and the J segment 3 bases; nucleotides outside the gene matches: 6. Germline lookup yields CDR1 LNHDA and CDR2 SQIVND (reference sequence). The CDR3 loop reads CASSLRLAGGLYNEQFF. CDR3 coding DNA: TGTGCCAGTAGTCTCCGACTAGCGGGAGGGCTCTACAATGAGCAGTTCTTC.

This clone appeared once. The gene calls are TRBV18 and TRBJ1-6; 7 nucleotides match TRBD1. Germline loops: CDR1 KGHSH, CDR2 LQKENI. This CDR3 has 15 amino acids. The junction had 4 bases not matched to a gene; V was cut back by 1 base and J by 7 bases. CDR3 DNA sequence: TGTGCCAGCTCACCACTGTCAGGGGGGAATTCACCCCTCCACTTT. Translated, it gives CASSPLSGGNSPLHF.

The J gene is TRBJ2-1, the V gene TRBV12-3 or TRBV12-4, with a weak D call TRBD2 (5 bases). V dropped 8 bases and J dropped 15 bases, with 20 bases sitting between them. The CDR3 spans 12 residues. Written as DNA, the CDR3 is TGTGCCAGCTCTCCCCCCGGCGGAGGTACGTTCTTC. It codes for CASSPPGGGTFF.

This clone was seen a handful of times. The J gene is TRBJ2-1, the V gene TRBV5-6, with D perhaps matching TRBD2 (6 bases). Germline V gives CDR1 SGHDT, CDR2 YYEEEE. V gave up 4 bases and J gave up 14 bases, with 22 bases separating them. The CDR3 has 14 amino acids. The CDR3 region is CASSIEMAGIGKFF. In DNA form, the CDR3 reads TGTGCCAGCAGCATTGAAATGGCGGGGATAGGAAAGTTCTTC.

The CDR3 loop reads CASSDELAGLETQYF. CDR3 sequence (DNA): TGTGCCAGCAGTGATGAACTAGCGGGATTAGAGACCCAGTACTTC. The gene calls are TRBV6-1 and TRBJ2-5; 10 bases are shared with TRBD2. The CDR3 is 15 amino acids. Germline V gene data show CDR1 as MNHNS and CDR2 as SASEGT. The V and J ends lost 3 bases and 4 bases, in that order; junction bases with no gene match: 5.

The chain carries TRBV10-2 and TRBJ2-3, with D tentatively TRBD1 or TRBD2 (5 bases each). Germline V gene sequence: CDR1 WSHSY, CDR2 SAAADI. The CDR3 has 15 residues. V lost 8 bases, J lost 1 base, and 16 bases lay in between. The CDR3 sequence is CASREGPSRTDTQYF. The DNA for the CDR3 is TGCGCCAGCCGAGAGGGGCCTTCTCGCACAGATACGCAGTATTTT.

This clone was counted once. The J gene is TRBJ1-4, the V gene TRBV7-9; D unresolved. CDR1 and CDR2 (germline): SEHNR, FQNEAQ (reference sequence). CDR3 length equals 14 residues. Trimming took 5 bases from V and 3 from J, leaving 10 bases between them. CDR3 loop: CASSHSGANEKLFF. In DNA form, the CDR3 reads TGTGCCAGCAGCCACAGCGGGGCTAATGAAAAACTGTTTTTT.

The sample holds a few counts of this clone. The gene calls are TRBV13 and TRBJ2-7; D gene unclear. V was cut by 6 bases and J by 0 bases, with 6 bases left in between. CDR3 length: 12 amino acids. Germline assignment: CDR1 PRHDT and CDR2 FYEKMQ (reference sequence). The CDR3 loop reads CASRWGSYEQYF. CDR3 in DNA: TGTGCCAGCAGGTGGGGCTCCTACGAGCAGTACTTC.

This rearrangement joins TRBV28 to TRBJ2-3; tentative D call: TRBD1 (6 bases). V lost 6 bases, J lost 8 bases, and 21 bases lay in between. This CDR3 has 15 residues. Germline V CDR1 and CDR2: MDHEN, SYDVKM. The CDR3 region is CASRLQGLFASTQYF. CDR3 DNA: TGTGCCAGCAGACTACAGGGTTTGTTCGCCTCTACGCAGTATTTT.

CDR3 loop: CASSSHGNRVAFF. For the CDR3, the DNA is TGTGCCAGCAGCAGCCATGGGAACAGGGTAGCTTTCTTT. The V and J genes are TRBV28 and TRBJ1-1, with D possibly matching TRBD1 (6 bases). Germline loops: CDR1 MDHEN, CDR2 SYDVKM. This CDR3 is 13 amino acids long. V lost 6 bases, J lost 10 bases, and 18 bases lay in between. Full variable domain (rest looked up from reference TRBV28 and TRBJ1-1): DVKVTQSSRYLVKRTGEKVFLECVQDMDHENMFWYRQDPGLGLRLIYFSYDVKMKEKGDIPEGYSVSREKKERFSLILESASTNQTSMYLCASSSHGNRVAFFGQGTRLTVV.

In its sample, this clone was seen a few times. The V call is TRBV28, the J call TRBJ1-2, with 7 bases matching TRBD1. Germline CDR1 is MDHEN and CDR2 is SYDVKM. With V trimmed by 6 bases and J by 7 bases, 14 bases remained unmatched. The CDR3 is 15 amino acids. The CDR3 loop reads CASRPSRGRVGGYTF. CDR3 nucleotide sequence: TGTGCCAGCAGACCTTCGAGGGGGCGTGTTGGTGGCTACACCTTC.

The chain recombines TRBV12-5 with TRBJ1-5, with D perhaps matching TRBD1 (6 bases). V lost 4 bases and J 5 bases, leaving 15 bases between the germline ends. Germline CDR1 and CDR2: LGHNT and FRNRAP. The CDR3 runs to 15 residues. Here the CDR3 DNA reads TGTGCTAGTGGTTCATACGACAGGTGGGATCAGCCCCAGCATTTT. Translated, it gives CASGSYDRWDQPQHF.

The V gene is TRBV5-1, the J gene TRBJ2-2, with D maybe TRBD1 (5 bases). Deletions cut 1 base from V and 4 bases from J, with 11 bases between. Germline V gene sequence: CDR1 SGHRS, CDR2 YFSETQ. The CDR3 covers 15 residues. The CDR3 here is CASSLSGPATGELFF. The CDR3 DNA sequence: TGCGCCAGCAGCTTGTCAGGGCCGGCCACCGGGGAGCTGTTTTTT.

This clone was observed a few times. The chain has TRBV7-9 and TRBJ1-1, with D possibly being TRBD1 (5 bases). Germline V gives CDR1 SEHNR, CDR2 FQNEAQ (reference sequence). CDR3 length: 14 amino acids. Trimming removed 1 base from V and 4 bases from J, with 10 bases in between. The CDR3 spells CASSLGGAGTEAFF. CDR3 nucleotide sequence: TGTGCCAGCAGCTTAGGAGGGGCCGGCACTGAAGCTTTCTTT.

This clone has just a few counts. This chain's CDR3 is CASSQENGYGYTF. The CDR3 coding sequence is TGTGCCAGCAGCCAAGAGAACGGCTATGGCTACACCTTC. This chain joins TRBV4-2 and TRBJ1-2; D is ambiguous. CDR1 LGHNA and CDR2 YNFKEQ come from the germline V gene. The CDR3 is 13 amino acids. Trimming removed 0 bases from V and 4 bases from J, with 6 bases in between.

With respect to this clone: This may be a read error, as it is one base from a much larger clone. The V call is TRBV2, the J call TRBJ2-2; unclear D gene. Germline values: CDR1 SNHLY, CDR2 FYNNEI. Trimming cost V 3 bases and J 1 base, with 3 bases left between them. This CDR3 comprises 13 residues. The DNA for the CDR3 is TGTGCCAGCAGTGAGCAGAACACCGGGGAGCTGTTTTTT. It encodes CASSEQNTGELFF. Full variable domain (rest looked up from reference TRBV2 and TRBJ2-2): EPEVTQTPSHQVTQMGQEVILRCVPISNHLYFYWYRQILGQKVEFLVSFYNNEISEKSEIFDDQFSVERPDGSNFTLKIRSTKLEDSAMYFCASSEQNTGELFFGEGSRLTVL.

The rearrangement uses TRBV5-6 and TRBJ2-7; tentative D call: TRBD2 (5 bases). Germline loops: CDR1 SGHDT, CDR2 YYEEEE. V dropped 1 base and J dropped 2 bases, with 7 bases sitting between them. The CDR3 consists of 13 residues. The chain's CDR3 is CASSLRGTYEQYF. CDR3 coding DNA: TGTGCCAGCAGCTTGAGAGGGACCTACGAGCAGTACTTC. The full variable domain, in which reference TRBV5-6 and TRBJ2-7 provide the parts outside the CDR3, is DAGVTQSPTHLIKTRGQQVTLRCSPKSGHDTVSWYQQALGQGPQFIFQYYEEEERQRGNFPDRFSGHQFPNYSSELNVNALLLGDSALYLCASSLRGTYEQYFGPGTRLTVT.

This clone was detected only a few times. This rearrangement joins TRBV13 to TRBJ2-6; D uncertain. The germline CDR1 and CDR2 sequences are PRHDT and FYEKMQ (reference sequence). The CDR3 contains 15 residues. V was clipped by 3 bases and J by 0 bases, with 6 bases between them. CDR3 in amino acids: CASSFGSSGANVLTF. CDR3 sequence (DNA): TGTGCCAGCAGCTTCGGAAGCTCTGGGGCCAACGTCCTGACTTTC.

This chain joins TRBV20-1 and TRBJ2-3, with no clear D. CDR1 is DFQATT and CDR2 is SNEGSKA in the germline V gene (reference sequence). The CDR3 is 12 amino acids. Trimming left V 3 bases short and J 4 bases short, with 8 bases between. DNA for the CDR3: TGCAGTGCTAGTTCCCCCTCAGATACGCAGTATTTT. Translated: CSASSPSDTQYF.

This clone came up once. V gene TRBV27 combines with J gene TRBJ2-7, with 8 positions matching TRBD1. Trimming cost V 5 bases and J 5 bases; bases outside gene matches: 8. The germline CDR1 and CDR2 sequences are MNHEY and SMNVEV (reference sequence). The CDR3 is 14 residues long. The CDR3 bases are TGTGCCAGCAGTCCCAGGGGGCGCGTCGACGAGCAGTACTTC. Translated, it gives CASSPRGRVDEQYF.

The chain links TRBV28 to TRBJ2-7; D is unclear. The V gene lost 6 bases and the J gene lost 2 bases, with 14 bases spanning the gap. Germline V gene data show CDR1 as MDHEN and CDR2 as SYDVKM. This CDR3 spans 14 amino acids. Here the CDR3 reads CASREPGTAYEQYF. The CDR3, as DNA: TGTGCCAGCAGAGAACCAGGTACTGCCTACGAGCAGTACTTC.

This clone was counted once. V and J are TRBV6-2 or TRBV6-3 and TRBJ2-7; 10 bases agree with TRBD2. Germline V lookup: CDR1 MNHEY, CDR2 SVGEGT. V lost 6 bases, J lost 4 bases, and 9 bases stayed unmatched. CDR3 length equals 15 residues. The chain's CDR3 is CASSRTGTSAYEQYF. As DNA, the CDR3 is TGTGCCAGCAGCCGAACCGGGACTAGCGCATACGAGCAGTACTTC.

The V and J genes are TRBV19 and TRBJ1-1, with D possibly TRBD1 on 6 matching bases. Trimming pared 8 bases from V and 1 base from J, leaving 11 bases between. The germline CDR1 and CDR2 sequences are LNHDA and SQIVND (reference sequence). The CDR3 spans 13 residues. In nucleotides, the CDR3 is TGTGCCAGTCATATACAGGGGAACACTGAAGCTTTCTTT. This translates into CASHIQGNTEAFF.